Listed below are T cell receptor beta chains from one sample, sequenced in a study of shared clonotypes between healthy human individuals. TCRdb's copy holds only in-frame clones and misses some; the assay was immunoSEQ multiplex PCR. Seen here are millions of clones, 85% to 95% observed once, and the top ten hold approximately 0.13%. The specimen sequenced was naive CD4+ T cells sorted from blood. The origin of the receptors is a man aged 18 to 29 in good health. The CDR3 runs from the conserved cysteine through the conserved F or W. D genes are given only for firm matches. Size is omitted from some rows. Given values are once, few, many or a class for expanded clones.

clone size	D gene	V gene	J gene	CDR3 DNA	CDR3 protein
-	-	TRBV4-1	TRBJ2-5	TGCGCCAGCAGCCAAGGCCCAGGGCGGTACCAAGAGACCCAGTACTTC	CASSQGPGRYQETQYF
-	-	TRBV7-2	TRBJ2-3	TGTGCCAGCAGCCTCAACCAAGGGGATACGCAGTATTTT	CASSLNQGDTQYF
-	TRBD2	TRBV28	TRBJ2-4	TGTGCCAGCAGTTTAATAGGACTAGCGGTCAAAAACATTCAGTACTTC	CASSLIGLAVKNIQYF
once	TRBD1	TRBV5-1	TRBJ2-7	TGCGCCAGCAGCCCTGGGACAGGGGGCCATCGGGTCTACGAGCAGTACTTC	CASSPGTGGHRVYEQYF
-	TRBD1	TRBV5-1	TRBJ1-2	TGCGCCAGCAGCTTTTCCGGACAGGGGGCGCCTGGCTACACCTTC	CASSFSGQGAPGYTF
once	-	TRBV27	TRBJ1-2	TGTGCCAGCAGTTTATACAGCTCTAACTTTGGCTATGGCTACACCTTC	CASSLYSSNFGYGYTF
once	-	TRBV5-1	TRBJ2-7	TGCGCCAGCAGCGCAGCCTACGAGCAGTACTTC	CASSAAYEQYF
-	-	TRBV19	TRBJ2-4	TGTGCCAGTAACCCCCCGGACAGACAAAACATTCAGTACTTC	CASNPPDRQNIQYF
-	-	TRBV5-6	TRBJ1-1	TGTGCCAGCAGCTTGTCGAGGTCGAACACTGAAGCTTTCTTT	CASSLSRSNTEAFF
-	-	TRBV7-9	TRBJ1-2	TGTGCCAGCAGCTCCATTCCTGAGGGCCCAAGGTCTGGCTACACCTTC	CASSSIPEGPRSGYTF
-	-	TRBV7-9	TRBJ2-1	TGTGCCAGCAGCTTTGAGTACCACAATGAGCAGTTCTTC	CASSFEYHNEQFF
-	-	TRBV4-3	TRBJ2-5	TGCGCCAGCAGCCAAGATCAGGGGCGCCCGGAGACCCAGTACTTC	CASSQDQGRPETQYF
-	-	TRBV5-1	TRBJ2-2	TGCGCCAGCAGCAGGGCTTTATCGGGCGGGGAGCTGTTTTTT	CASSRALSGGELFF
-	-	TRBV7-8	TRBJ2-2	TGTGCCAGCAGCTTAGGTTTCAGCGCAGGGAAAAACACCGGGGAGCTGTTTTTT	CASSLGFSAGKNTGELFF
-	TRBD1	TRBV7-2	TRBJ2-7	TGTGCCAGCAGCTCCAAACGGTCGGACAGGGCCTACGAGCAGTACTTC	CASSSKRSDRAYEQYF
-	-	TRBV30	TRBJ2-1	TGTGCCTGGAGTGTACTTACAGGGTACTACAATGAGCAGTTCTTC	CAWSVLTGYYNEQFF
-	-	TRBV29-1	TRBJ2-5	TGCAGCGTTCCAAGGGGATGGGAGACCCAGTACTTC	CSVPRGWETQYF
-	-	TRBV9	TRBJ2-1	TGTGCCAGCACCACTGACGGAAGCTCCTACAATGAGCAGTTCTTC	CASTTDGSSYNEQFF
-	-	TRBV10-3	TRBJ2-7	TGTGCCACCGGGACGGCTCCGGGGGAGCAGTACTTC	CATGTAPGEQYF
-	-	TRBV29-1	TRBJ2-5	TGCAGCACCCGCAACAGTAAAGAGACCCAGTACTTC	CSTRNSKETQYF
-	-	TRBV30	TRBJ2-3	TGTGCCTGGACGATTGGGACCGGGGTGGGAGATACGCAGTATTTT	CAWTIGTGVGDTQYF
-	-	TRBV6-5	TRBJ1-3	TGTGCCAGCAGTTACTTTGCAGGGAATGGAAACACCATATATTTT	CASSYFAGNGNTIYF
-	-	TRBV9	TRBJ1-2	TGTGCCAGCAGCGTAGAGGGACGGACTAACTACGGCTACACCTTC	CASSVEGRTNYGYTF
-	-	TRBV30	TRBJ1-3	TGTGCCTGGAGCCCCCGGCCCGGGGTCTCTGGAAACACCATATATTTT	CAWSPRPGVSGNTIYF
-	-	TRBV7-8	TRBJ1-5	TGTGCCAGCAGCCAGAGGGCTCAGGGTCAAAATCAGCCCCAGCATTTT	CASSQRAQGQNQPQHF
-	-	TRBV5-6	TRBJ1-6	TGTGCCAGCAGCTTGGCGGGCGAGTTGGGTGCACCCCTCCACTTT	CASSLAGELGAPLHF
-	-	TRBV7-2	TRBJ2-5	TGTGCCAGCAGCCCCGTCGGGCTGGGAAAGACCCAGTACTTC	CASSPVGLGKTQYF
-	TRBD1	TRBV28	TRBJ1-6	TGTGCCAGCAGGCTCCGACAGGGGTGGCTCGATTCACCCCTCCACTTT	CASRLRQGWLDSPLHF
-	-	TRBV6-1	TRBJ1-1	TGTGCCAGCAGTCCCCTGGCTGGCACTGAAGCTTTCTTT	CASSPLAGTEAFF
-	-	TRBV28	TRBJ2-7	TGTGCCAGCAGAACTTTAAGGTATTGGGACTTC	CASRTLRYWDF
-	-	TRBV6-1	TRBJ1-5	TGTGCCAGCAGTGAAGCTCTCAGCTCCTTAGGAAATCAGCCCCAGCATTTT	CASSEALSSLGNQPQHF
-	-	TRBV7-2	TRBJ2-1	TGTGCCAGCAGCTCGACCTCGGGGCAATCCTACAATGAGCAGTTCTTC	CASSSTSGQSYNEQFF
-	-	TRBV9	TRBJ1-1	TGTGCCAGCAGCAAGACAGAATCTAAGAACACTGAAGCTTTCTTT	CASSKTESKNTEAFF
-	TRBD2	TRBV10-2	TRBJ2-5	TGCGCCAGTAAGGGTATTAGCGGGAGTGGAGAGACCCAGTACTTC	CASKGISGSGETQYF
once	-	TRBV6-5	TRBJ2-1	TGTGCCAGCAGCCGTTTAAGATCCTACAATGAGCAGTTCTTC	CASSRLRSYNEQFF
-	TRBD1	TRBV19	TRBJ1-4	TGTGCCAGTAGCCCCCGGGACAGGGGGCTGTCTAATGAAAAACTGTTTTTT	CASSPRDRGLSNEKLFF
-	-	TRBV28	TRBJ1-4	TGTGCCAGCAGCAGGGCAACTAATGAAAAACTGTTTTTT	CASSRATNEKLFF
-	-	TRBV5-8	TRBJ2-5	TGTGCCAGCCTAAGGATCCTAAGGGAGACCCAGTACTTC	CASLRILRETQYF
-	-	TRBV6-1	TRBJ1-4	TGTGCCAGCAGTGGGCCTTCAGGCTGGAATGAAAAACTGTTTTTT	CASSGPSGWNEKLFF
-	-	TRBV30	TRBJ2-5	TGTGCCTGGAGTGTACAGGCAGGGATCGCAGAGACCCAGTACTTC	CAWSVQAGIAETQYF
-	-	TRBV19	TRBJ1-1	TGTGCCAGTAGTACAACGAACACTGAAGCTTTCTTT	CASSTTNTEAFF
-	-	TRBV7-9	TRBJ1-2	TGTGCCAGCAGCGGTATGGGTGGTTCGGGCTACACCTTC	CASSGMGGSGYTF
-	TRBD1	TRBV27	TRBJ1-1	TGTGCCAGCAGTTCCAGGGGGTTTACTGAAGCTTTCTTT	CASSSRGFTEAFF
-	TRBD1	TRBV6-9	TRBJ1-1	TGTGCCAGCCACCGACAGGGAGGCACTGAAGCTTTCTTT	CASHRQGGTEAFF
-	-	TRBV7-9	TRBJ2-7	TGTGCCAGCAGCCCCCTCCAAGAGCAGTACTTC	CASSPLQEQYF
-	-	TRBV7-6	TRBJ1-1	TGTGCCAGCTTCGGGGGGCTTATGAACACTGAAGCTTTCTTT	CASFGGLMNTEAFF